This T cell receptor beta chain was sequenced in a study of cytomegalovirus exposure and HLA in healthy donors. Study observations and caveats: As a later analysis showed, several of the most significant clusters appeared to be linked to common viral pathogens.

PCR amplification relied on 60 Vbeta primers (plus 13 Jbeta primers). Original handling: Unique TCR beta chains numbered 80 million to 95 million in a later analysis, with approximately 10 million shared. This table comes from immunoSEQ multiplex PCR, and its TCRdb copy is limited to in-frame clones, with some not included. V and J calls and clone size are those listed in that table; D and trimming were worked out from the DNA. The sample holds 83,000 or so clones; almost 80% are singletons and the top ten take roughly 6%. Notes on this clone: Its antigen is unidentified.

Regarding donors, all were healthy bone marrow donors. This CDR3 has 15 amino acids. After removal of 4 bases from V and 2 bases from J, the junction contained 3 bases not matched to a gene. Germline assignment: CDR1 SGHVS and CDR2 FNYEAQ. The TCR sequence derives from a female donor in good health and CMV-seronegative. Sample: PBMCs. The chain combines TRBV7-6 with TRBJ2-7; 12 bases align to TRBD2. The CDR3 sequence is CASSYGLAGTYEQYF. CDR3 coding DNA: TGTGCCAGCAGCTACGGACTAGCGGGGACCTACGAGCAGTACTTC.